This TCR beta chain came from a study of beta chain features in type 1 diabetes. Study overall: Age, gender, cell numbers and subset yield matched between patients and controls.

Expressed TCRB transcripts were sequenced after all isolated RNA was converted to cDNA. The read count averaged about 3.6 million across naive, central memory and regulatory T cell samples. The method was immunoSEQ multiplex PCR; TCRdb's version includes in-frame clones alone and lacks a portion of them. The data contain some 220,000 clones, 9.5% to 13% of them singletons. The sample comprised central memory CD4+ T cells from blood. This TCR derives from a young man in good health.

This chain's CDR3 is CASSLDRAGTGELFF. CDR3 nucleotide sequence: TGTGCCAGCAGTTTGGACAGGGCGGGCACCGGGGAGCTGTTTTTT. The V gene is TRBV2, the J gene TRBJ2-2; 8 bases are shared with TRBD1. V trimming: 5 bases; J trimming: 4 bases; junction bases outside the gene matches: 6. The V gene's germline CDR1 is SNHLY and CDR2 FYNNEI. The CDR3 is made up of 15 amino acids.